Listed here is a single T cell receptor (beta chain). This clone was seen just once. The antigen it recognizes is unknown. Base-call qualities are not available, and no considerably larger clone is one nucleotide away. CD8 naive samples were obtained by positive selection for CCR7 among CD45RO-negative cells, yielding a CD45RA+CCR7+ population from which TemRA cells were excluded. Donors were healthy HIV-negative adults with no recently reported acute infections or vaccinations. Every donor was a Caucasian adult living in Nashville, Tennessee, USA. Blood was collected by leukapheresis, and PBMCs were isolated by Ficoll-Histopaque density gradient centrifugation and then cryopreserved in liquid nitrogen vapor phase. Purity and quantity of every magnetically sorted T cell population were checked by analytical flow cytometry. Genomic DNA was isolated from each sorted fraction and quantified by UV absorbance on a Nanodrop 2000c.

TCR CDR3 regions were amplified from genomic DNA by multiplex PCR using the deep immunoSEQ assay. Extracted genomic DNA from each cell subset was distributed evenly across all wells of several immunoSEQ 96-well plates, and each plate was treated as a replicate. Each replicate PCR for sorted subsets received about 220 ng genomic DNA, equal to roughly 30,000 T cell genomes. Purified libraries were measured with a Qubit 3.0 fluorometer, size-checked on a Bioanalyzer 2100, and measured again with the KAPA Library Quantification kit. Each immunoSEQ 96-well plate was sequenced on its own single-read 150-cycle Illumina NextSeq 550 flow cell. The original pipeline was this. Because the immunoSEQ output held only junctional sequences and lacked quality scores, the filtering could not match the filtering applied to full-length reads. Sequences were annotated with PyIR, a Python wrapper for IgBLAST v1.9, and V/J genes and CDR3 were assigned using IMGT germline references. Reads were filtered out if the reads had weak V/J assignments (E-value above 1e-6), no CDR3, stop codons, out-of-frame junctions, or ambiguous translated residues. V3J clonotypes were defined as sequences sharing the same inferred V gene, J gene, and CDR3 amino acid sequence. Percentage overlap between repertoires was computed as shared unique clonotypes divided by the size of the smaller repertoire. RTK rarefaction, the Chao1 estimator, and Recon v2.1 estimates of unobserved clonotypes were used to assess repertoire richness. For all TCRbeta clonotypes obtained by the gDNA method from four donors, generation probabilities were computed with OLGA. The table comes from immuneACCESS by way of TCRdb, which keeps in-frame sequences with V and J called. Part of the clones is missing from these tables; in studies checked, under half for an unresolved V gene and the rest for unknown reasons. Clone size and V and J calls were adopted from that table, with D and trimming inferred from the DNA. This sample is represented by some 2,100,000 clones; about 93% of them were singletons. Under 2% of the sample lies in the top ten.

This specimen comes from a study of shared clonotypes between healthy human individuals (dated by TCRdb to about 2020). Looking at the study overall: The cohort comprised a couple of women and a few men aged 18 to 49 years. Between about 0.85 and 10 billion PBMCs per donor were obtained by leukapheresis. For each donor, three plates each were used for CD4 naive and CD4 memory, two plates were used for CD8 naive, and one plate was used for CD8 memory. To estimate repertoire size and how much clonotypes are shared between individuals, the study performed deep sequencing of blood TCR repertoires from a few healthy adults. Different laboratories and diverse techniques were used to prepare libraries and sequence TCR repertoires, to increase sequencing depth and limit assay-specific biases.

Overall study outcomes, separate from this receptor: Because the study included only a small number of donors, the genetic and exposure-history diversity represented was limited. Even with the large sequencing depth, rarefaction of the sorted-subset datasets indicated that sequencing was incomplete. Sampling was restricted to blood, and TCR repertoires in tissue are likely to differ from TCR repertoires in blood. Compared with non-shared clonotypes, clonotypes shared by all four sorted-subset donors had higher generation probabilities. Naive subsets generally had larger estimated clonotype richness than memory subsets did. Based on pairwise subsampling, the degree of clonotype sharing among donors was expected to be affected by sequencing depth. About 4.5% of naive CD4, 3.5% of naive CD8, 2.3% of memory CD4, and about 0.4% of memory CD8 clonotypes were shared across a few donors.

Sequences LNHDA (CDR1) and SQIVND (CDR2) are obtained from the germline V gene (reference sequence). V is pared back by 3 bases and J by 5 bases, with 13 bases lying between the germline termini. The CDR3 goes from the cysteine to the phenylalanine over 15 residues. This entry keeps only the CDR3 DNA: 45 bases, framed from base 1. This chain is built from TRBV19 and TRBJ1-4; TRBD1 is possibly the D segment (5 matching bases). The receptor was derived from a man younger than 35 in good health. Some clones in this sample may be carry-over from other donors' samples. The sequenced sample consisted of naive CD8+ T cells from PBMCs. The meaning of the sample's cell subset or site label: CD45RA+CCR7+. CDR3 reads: CASSMGRTPNEKLFF. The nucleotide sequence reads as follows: TGTGCCAGTAGTATGGGGCGGACGCCCAATGAAAAACTGTTTTTT. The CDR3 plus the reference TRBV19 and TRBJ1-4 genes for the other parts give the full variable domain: DGGITQSPKYLFRKEGQNVTLSCEQNLNHDAMYWYRQDPGQGLRLIYYSQIVNDFQKGDIAEGYSVSREKKESFPLTVTSAQKNPTAFYLCASSMGRTPNEKLFFGSGTQLSVL.